Listed below are T cell receptor beta chains from one sample, sequenced in a study of identical twins. TCRdb ran MiXCR on the 5' RACE reads and lists one entry per CDR3 protein. This table holds about 700,000 distinct CDR3 sequences, approximately 6.1% found once. Source material: naive T cells sorted from blood. These receptors were obtained from a man aged 18-30 years in good health. The CDR3 runs from the conserved cysteine through the conserved F or W. The order of the fields is clone size, J gene, D gene, V gene, CDR3 DNA, CDR3 protein. D genes are given only for firm matches. The listing skips clone size in some rows; elsewhere it reads once, few, many or a size class.

>many|TRBJ2-1|TRBD1|TRBV12-3/TRBV12-4
TGTGCCAGCAGGTATACTACAGGGGGCGCGGCCCGGGGTGAGCAGTTCTTC
CASRYTTGGAARGEQFF
>-|TRBJ2-6|-|TRBV29-1
TGCAGCGTTGCGGGACATGGGGCCGCCTCTGGGGCCAACGTCCTGACTTTC
CSVAGHGAASGANVLTF
>-|TRBJ2-7|TRBD2|TRBV10-3
TGTGCCATCAGTGAGTCGATCCATAGCGGGAGTTACGAGCAGTACTTC
CAISESIHSGSYEQYF
>few|TRBJ2-1|-|TRBV11-2
TGTGCCAGCAGCAACCTGAGAGGGTGGGAGCAGTTCTTC
CASSNLRGWEQFF
>few|TRBJ2-3|TRBD2|TRBV7-2
TGTGCCAGCAGCTCGAGAACCGGGACTAGCGGCACGGGTACGCAGTATTTT
CASSSRTGTSGTGTQYF
>many|TRBJ2-7|-|TRBV9
TGTGCCAGCAGCGTATCAGGGATTTCGTCCTACGAGCAGTACTTC
CASSVSGISSYEQYF
>many|TRBJ2-3|-|TRBV5-1
TGCGCCAGCAGCTTGCTTTTAGGGCTTTCAAGCACAGATACGCAGTATTTT
CASSLLLGLSSTDTQYF
>many|TRBJ2-4|TRBD1|TRBV11-2
TGTGCCAGCAGCGCCTACGACAGGGGAGATGTCAAAAACATTCAGTACTTC
CASSAYDRGDVKNIQYF
>-|TRBJ2-7|TRBD2|TRBV5-5
TGTGCCAGCAGCCCGGGGGGTAGCGGGACCTTCTCCTACGAGCAGTACTTC
CASSPGGSGTFSYEQYF
>many|TRBJ2-1|TRBD1|TRBV3-1
TGTGCCAGCAGCCAAGAAAGAGCGAGACAGGGACCCAATGAGCAGTTCTTC
CASSQERARQGPNEQFF
>-|TRBJ1-1|-|TRBV13
TGTGCCAGCAGCTTCCTCAGGGGAGTGAACACTGAAGCTTTCTTT
CASSFLRGVNTEAFF
>-|TRBJ1-3|-|TRBV9
TGTGCCAGCAGCGTAGCTCCGAGCTCTGGAAACACCATATATTTT
CASSVAPSSGNTIYF
>-|TRBJ2-5|-|TRBV12-3/TRBV12-4
TGTGCCAGCAGTTATTTAGAGCAAGAGACCCAGTACTTC
CASSYLEQETQYF
>-|TRBJ1-1|TRBD1|TRBV5-1
TGCGCCAGCAGCTTGGTAATCCCAGGGGGCACTGAAGCTTTCTTT
CASSLVIPGGTEAFF
>many|TRBJ1-6|TRBD1|TRBV7-9
TGTGCCAGCAGCTACTCCGGGACAGGGACTTCACCCCTCCACTTT
CASSYSGTGTSPLHF
>few|TRBJ2-5|TRBD2|TRBV18
TGTGCCAGCTCACCCACGACTAGCGGGCAAGAGACCCAGTACTTC
CASSPTTSGQETQYF
>few|TRBJ1-1|TRBD1|TRBV20-1
TGCAGTGCTAGCATCGCCCAGGGGGGCTTTGAAGCTTTCTTT
CSASIAQGGFEAFF
>-|TRBJ2-7|-|TRBV20-1
TGCAGTGCTAGACCGCCGGGACAACGTAGCTCCTACGAGCAGTACTTC
CSARPPGQRSSYEQYF
>-|TRBJ2-6|-|TRBV27
TGTGCCAGCAGTGATACAACCTCTGGGGCCAACGTCCTGACTTTC
CASSDTTSGANVLTF
>many|TRBJ2-2|TRBD2|TRBV29-1
TGCAGCGTTGTTCCGGCGGGAGGTGACGGGGAGCTGTTTTTT
CSVVPAGGDGELFF
>-|TRBJ2-1|-|TRBV29-1
TGCAGCGTCGACAGACTCTCCTACAATGAGCAGTTCTTC
CSVDRLSYNEQFF
>-|TRBJ2-2|-|TRBV29-1
TGCAGCGTTCTCGTGACGATCACCGGGGAGCTGTTTTTT
CSVLVTITGELFF
>many|TRBJ2-2|TRBD2|TRBV5-1
TGCGCCAGCAGCCTTCCGGGACTAGCGGACAACACCGGGGAGCTGTTTTTT
CASSLPGLADNTGELFF
>many|TRBJ2-1|TRBD1|TRBV29-1
TGCAGCTTCCATATCCGGGACAGGTACAATGAGCAGTTCTTC
CSFHIRDRYNEQFF
>-|TRBJ2-7|TRBD2|TRBV20-1
TGCAGTGCTAGTATGGCTAGCGGCTACGAGCAGTACTTC
CSASMASGYEQYF
>few|TRBJ2-5|-|TRBV7-2
TGTGCCAGCAGCTTAGCGACAGACTCCCCGGGGGAGACCCAGTACTTC
CASSLATDSPGETQYF
>many|TRBJ2-5|-|TRBV13
TGTGCCAGCAGCCCCCGGTCCCAAGAGACCCAGTACTTC
CASSPRSQETQYF
>many|TRBJ2-7|-|TRBV12-3/TRBV12-4
TGTGCCAGCAGTTGGGGGGACGAGCAGTACTTC
CASSWGDEQYF
>-|TRBJ2-4|TRBD1|TRBV10-3
TGTGCCATCGACCACAGGGGGCGGAAGGCCAAAAACATTCAGTACTTC
CAIDHRGRKAKNIQYF
>few|TRBJ2-5|-|TRBV20-1
TGCAGTGCTAGAGGGGGAAGAAGGACTAAAGAGACCCAGTACTTC
CSARGGRRTKETQYF
>many|TRBJ2-3|-|TRBV10-3
TGTGCCATCAGTGAGAAAGTTAGCACAGATACGCAGTATTTT
CAISEKVSTDTQYF
>few|TRBJ2-2|-|TRBV6-2/TRBV6-3
TGTGCCAGCAGTTACTCGGGGGGAACCGGGGAGCTGTTTTTT
CASSYSGGTGELFF
>few|TRBJ2-4|-|TRBV3-1
TGTGCCAGCAGCCAAGAGTTGTGGGGGTCAGCCAAAAACATTCAGTACTTC
CASSQELWGSAKNIQYF
>few|TRBJ2-2|TRBD2|TRBV5-1
TGCGCCAGCAGCTTGAGCCTAGCGGGAGGACACACCGGGGAGCTGTTTTTT
CASSLSLAGGHTGELFF
>few|TRBJ1-6|-|TRBV20-1
TGCAGTGCTATTGGGATACGGGACATCGGGGGACCCCTCCACTTT
CSAIGIRDIGGPLHF
>many|TRBJ2-3|TRBD2|TRBV29-1
TGCAGCTTAAGACTAGCGGGAGGCCGCACAGATACGCAGTATTTT
CSLRLAGGRTDTQYF
>-|TRBJ2-5|TRBD2|TRBV9
TGTGCCAGCAGCGTAGCTCCCGCTAGCGGCCAAGAGACCCAGTACTTC
CASSVAPASGQETQYF
>few|TRBJ2-3|TRBD2|TRBV28
TGTGCCAGCAGTTTGCCCGCCGGGGGGGGGACAGATACGCAGTATTTT
CASSLPAGGGTDTQYF
>many|TRBJ2-3|-|TRBV29-1
TGCAGCGTTGTAAAGGCCACAGATACGCAGTATTTT
CSVVKATDTQYF
>few|TRBJ1-4|-|TRBV27
TGTGCCAGCAGTTTGTGGGGGGGCGACGAAAAACTGTTTTTT
CASSLWGGDEKLFF
>many|TRBJ2-1|TRBD2|TRBV12-5
TGTGCTAGTGGACTAGCGGGAGGGTATGAGCAGTTCTTC
CASGLAGGYEQFF
>few|TRBJ2-6|-|TRBV6-1
TGTGCCAGCAGCCGATCTGGCGGGCGGAGCCAGGCTGGGGCCAACGTCCTGACTTTC
CASSRSGGRSQAGANVLTF
>many|TRBJ1-1|-|TRBV5-1
TGCGCCAGCAGGTTGTTCATGAACACTGAAGCTTTCTTT
CASRLFMNTEAFF
>-|TRBJ2-7|-|TRBV28
TGTGCCAGCAGTTTATCCCGCAGGCCGGATTTATACGAGCAGTACTTC
CASSLSRRPDLYEQYF
>few|TRBJ2-5|TRBD2|TRBV5-1
TGCGCCAGCAGCTTGGCGGCGCGGGAGGACCAAGAGACCCAGTACTTC
CASSLAAREDQETQYF
>many|TRBJ2-7|TRBD2|TRBV29-1
TGCAGCGTTGAAGCTAGCGGGACCTCCTACGAGCAGTACTTC
CSVEASGTSYEQYF
>-|TRBJ2-5|-|TRBV18
TGTGCCAGCTCACCGCAGGCAGGTGAACAAGAGACCCAGTACTTC
CASSPQAGEQETQYF
>many|TRBJ2-1|-|TRBV7-8
TGTGCCAGCAGCGTGCGGACTGACTCCTACAATGAGCAGTTCTTC
CASSVRTDSYNEQFF
>-|TRBJ2-1|-|TRBV4-3
TGCGCCAGCAGCCAAGATGGCAAACTTGAGCAGTTCTTC
CASSQDGKLEQFF
>few|TRBJ2-5|-|TRBV6-1
TGTGCCAGCAGAGCCTGGGGTGGGACTGAAGAGACCCAGTACTTC
CASRAWGGTEETQYF
>many|TRBJ2-7|-|TRBV5-1
TGCGCCAGCAGCTTGGGGCCGGAGTACGAGCAGTACTTC
CASSLGPEYEQYF
>-|TRBJ2-6|-|TRBV15
TGTGCCACCAGTTTTTCCTACAACTCTGGGGCCAACGTCCTGACTTTC
CATSFSYNSGANVLTF
>many|TRBJ2-2|-|TRBV5-1
TGCGCCAGCAGCTTGAGTCTCGTCGACAGGTCGAACACCGGGGAGCTGTTTTTT
CASSLSLVDRSNTGELFF
>few|TRBJ2-7|-|TRBV28
TGTGCCAGCAGTGCCCCGGGACACACCTACGAGCAGTACTTC
CASSAPGHTYEQYF
>-|TRBJ2-7|TRBD2|TRBV2
TGTGCCAGCAGTAACCAACTAGCGGGAGCCTCCTACGAGCAGTACTTC
CASSNQLAGASYEQYF
>few|TRBJ2-1|TRBD2|TRBV29-1
TGCAGCGTGAATGGACTAGCGGGAGGCTCGTCCTACAATGAGCAGTTCTTC
CSVNGLAGGSSYNEQFF
>many|TRBJ1-6|-|TRBV9
TGTGCCAGCAGCGGAGTCGAATGGGGATCACCCCTCCACTTT
CASSGVEWGSPLHF
>few|TRBJ1-6|-|TRBV3-1
TGTGCCAGCAGCCAAGGAGCTGGGACCAGTTCACCCCTCCACTTT
CASSQGAGTSSPLHF
>many|TRBJ2-5|TRBD2|TRBV12-3/TRBV12-4
TGTGCCAGCACCCCTAGCGGGAGGGGAGAGACCCAGTACTTC
CASTPSGRGETQYF
>few|TRBJ2-5|-|TRBV24-1
TGTGCCACCAGTGATTTGCCGGGACCCCAAGAGACCCAGTACTTC
CATSDLPGPQETQYF